Each of the 18 T cell receptor beta chains below was sequenced from the same sample in a study of regulatory T cells in long-lasting Graves disease. Libraries of TCR beta came from iRepertoire HTBI primers plus Arm-PCR of CDR3 regions. Using its own MiXCR run on the multiplex PCR reads, TCRdb lists one record per CDR3 protein. This sample yields fewer than 450,000 distinct CDR3 sequences, of which about 20% are seen a single time; roughly 20% belongs to the top ten. Sample time point: persistent/refractory GD, antithyroid drugs over 5 years with positive TRAb. The TCR library was made from RNA extracted from PBMCs. The sample was peripheral blood mononuclear cells (PBMCs), taken when the disease was refractory, from a patient treated with antithyroid drugs. The receptors were sampled from a female donor with Graves disease.

This clonotype occurred a few times. The genes are TRBV19 and TRBJ2-2; maybe TRBD2 (6 bases). Germline V CDR1 and CDR2: LNHDA, SQIVND (reference sequence). Trimming left V 6 bases short and J 6 bases short, with 14 bases between. The CDR3 runs 14 residues. This CDR3 reads CASRVREGAGELFF. DNA of the CDR3: TGTGCCAGTAGGGTGCGGGAAGGCGCCGGGGAGCTGTTTTTT.

The gene calls are TRBV7-3 and TRBJ2-1; 13 bases are a match to TRBD2. Per germline, CDR1 SGHTA and CDR2 FQGTGA. Trimming cost V 5 bases and J 5 bases; bases outside gene matches: 6. The CDR3 is 16 amino acids. The CDR3 DNA follows: TGTGCCAGCAGCCCCGGACTAGCGGGAGCCAACAATGAGCAGTTCTTC. Encoded protein: CASSPGLAGANNEQFF. Based on the CDR3 plus reference TRBV7-3 and TRBJ2-1, the full variable domain is GAGVSQTPSNKVTEKGKYVELRCDPISGHTALYWYRQSLGQGPEFLIYFQGTGAADDSGLPNDRFFAVRPEGSVSTLKIQRTERGDSAVYLCASSPGLAGANNEQFFGPGTRLTVL.

J is TRBJ1-2 and V is TRBV10-3, with unresolved D. V dropped 0 bases and J dropped 4 bases, with 12 bases sitting between them. This CDR3 is 15 amino acids long. The germline V gene encodes CDR1 ENHRY and CDR2 SYGVKD. The CDR3 sequence: CAISESAGFSYGYTF. CDR3 DNA sequence: TGTGCCATCAGTGAGTCGGCGGGTTTCTCCTATGGCTACACCTTC.

To note about this clonotype: A far larger clone is one base from this, pointing to a likely read error. The rearrangement links TRBV2 to TRBJ1-2, with TRBD1 identical over 8 bases. Germline V gene sequence: CDR1 SNHLY, CDR2 FYNNEI. The CDR3 sequence is 13 residues long. The V and J ends lost 7 bases and 8 bases, in that order; junction bases with no gene match: 9. Here the CDR3 reads CASNLLDRDGYTF. The CDR3 coding sequence is TGTGCCAGCAACTTACTGGACAGGGACGGCTACACCTTC. The full variable domain, its missing parts supplied by reference TRBV2 and TRBJ1-2, is EPEVTQTPSHQVTQMGQEVILRCVPISNHLYFYWYRQILGQKVEFLVSFYNNEISEKSEIFDDQFSVERPDGSNFTLKIRSTKLEDSAMYFCASNLLDRDGYTFGSGTRLTVV.

This clonotype has a handful of counts. The chain uses TRBV29-1 and TRBJ1-3; no definite D call. Looked up from germline, CDR1 is SQVTM and CDR2 is ANQGSEA. V lost 1 base to trimming and J lost 0 bases, with 7 bases between them. The CDR3 contains 14 residues. The CDR3 here is CSVEVGVSGNTIYF. The CDR3 DNA reads as TGCAGCGTTGAAGTTGGGGTCTCTGGAAACACCATATATTTT.

This clonotype appeared many times. This rearrangement joins TRBV29-1 to TRBJ1-1; D gene uncertain. The CDR3 runs 11 residues. From germline, CDR1 is SQVTM and CDR2 ANQGSEA. Trimming shortened V by 5 bases and J by 9 bases, and 13 bases separated the two germline ends. The CDR3 DNA is TGCAGCGTTATAAGTGGCCTTCAAGCTTTCTTT. It translates to CSVISGLQAFF.

A few counts support this clonotype. This chain uses TRBV9 with TRBJ1-2; D call uncertain. The CDR3 consists of 13 residues. Germline V CDR1 and CDR2: SGDLS, YYNGEE. The V and J ends lost 0 bases and 7 bases respectively, with 10 bases between them. CDR3 bases: TGTGCCAGCAGCGTAGGGGGATTTTCTGGCTACACCTTC. This gives the protein CASSVGGFSGYTF.

This clonotype was detected many times. The V call is TRBV12-5, the J call TRBJ1-2; D remains unclear. The V end lost 3 bases, the J end lost 0 bases, and 17 bases lay between the germline ends. The CDR3 is 17 residues long. CDR1 is LGHNT, CDR2 FRNRAP, per germline. CDR3 sequence reads: CASGFVAGDETNYGYTF. As DNA, the CDR3 is TGTGCTAGTGGTTTCGTAGCTGGGGATGAGACTAACTATGGCTACACCTTC. Looking up the rest from reference TRBV12-5 and TRBJ1-2 gives the full variable domain: DARVTQTPRHKVTEMGQEVTMRCQPILGHNTVFWYRQTMMQGLELLAYFRNRAPLDDSGMPKDRFSAEMPDATLATLKIQPSEPRDSAVYFCASGFVAGDETNYGYTFGSGTRLTVV.

This clonotype occurred many times. The chain couples TRBV5-1 to TRBJ1-1, with no clear D. Germline CDR1 is SGHRS and CDR2 is YFSETQ. CDR3 length equals 13 residues. Trimming cost V 5 bases and J 4 bases, with 12 bases left between them. CDR3 region: CASSYTSRTEAFF. The DNA for the CDR3 is TGCGCCAGCAGTTATACAAGTCGCACTGAAGCTTTCTTT.

J is TRBJ1-2 and V is TRBV6-1; 7 bases map to TRBD1. J was trimmed by 5 bases and V by 6 bases; bases with no gene match: 6. Germline CDR1 MNHNS, CDR2 SASEGT. The CDR3 spans 13 residues. The CDR3 DNA reads as TGTGCCAGCAGGCTGACAGGGCCTTATGGCTACACCTTC. Protein: CASRLTGPYGYTF.

This clonotype was counted at least ten times. CDR3 DNA: TGTGCCACCTCGACAGGAGCAAACATTCAGTACTTC. Translated: CATSTGANIQYF. The chain is built from TRBV28 and TRBJ2-4; D perhaps matches TRBD1 (6 bases). V lost 10 bases to trimming and J lost 6 bases, with 13 bases between them. Per germline, CDR1 MDHEN and CDR2 SYDVKM. The CDR3 runs to 12 residues.

This clonotype was detected a few times. The J gene is TRBJ2-7, the V gene TRBV9; a possible D gene is TRBD1 (5 bases). The CDR3 length is 17 residues. Germline assignment: CDR1 SGDLS and CDR2 YYNGEE. V lost 3 bases, J lost 6 bases, and 25 bases lay in between. The CDR3 sequence: CASSETHAETVSSEQYF. Written as DNA, the CDR3 is TGTGCCAGCAGCGAGACTCATGCCGAGACAGTATCGTCCGAGCAGTACTTC.

The chain couples TRBV7-2 to TRBJ2-7, with D possibly TRBD2 on 6 matching bases. In germline, CDR1 is SGHTA, CDR2 FQGNSA. The CDR3 length is 16 residues. Trimming left V 11 bases short and J 3 bases short, with 26 bases between. The CDR3 DNA reads as TGTGCCGCCTGGGAGAAGACTAGGTCATTTATCTACGAGCAGTACTTC. This codes for CAAWEKTRSFIYEQYF.

This clonotype was observed at least ten times. V gene TRBV12-3 or TRBV12-4 combines with J gene TRBJ2-7, with 8 positions matching TRBD1. V dropped 5 bases and J dropped 6; count of bases not matched to a gene: 9. CDR3 length equals 14 residues. In nucleotides, the CDR3 is TGTGCCAGCAGTGCACCGGGACAGGTGTCCGAGCAGTACTTC. Its translation is CASSAPGQVSEQYF.

This clonotype was detected ten times or more. This sequence joins TRBV11-2 and TRBJ2-7; D uncertain. V was cut by 7 bases and J by 2 bases, with 12 bases left in between. This CDR3 has 13 residues. From germline, CDR1 is SGHAT and CDR2 FQNNGV. The CDR3 sequence: CASTPVDTYEQYF. For the CDR3, the DNA is TGTGCCAGCACCCCCGTTGACACCTACGAGCAGTACTTC. The full variable domain, with the rest looked up from reference TRBV11-2 and TRBJ2-7, is EAGVAQSPRYKIIEKRQSVAFWCNPISGHATLYWYQQILGQGPKLLIQFQNNGVVDDSQLPKDRFSAERLKGVDSTLKIQPAKLEDSAVYLCASTPVDTYEQYFGPGTRLTVT.

The J gene is TRBJ1-2, the V gene TRBV4-1; tentatively, D is TRBD1 (5 bases). The CDR3 contains 16 residues. Trimming left V 0 bases short and J 2 bases short, with 13 bases between. Germline CDR1 reads MGHRA; CDR2 reads YSYEKL. For the CDR3, the DNA is TGCGCCAGCAGCCAAGATGTCGACGGGGGAAACTATGGCTACACCTTC. Translation: CASSQDVDGGNYGYTF.

The table lists this clonotype with many counts. The chain carries TRBV7-2 and TRBJ2-7, with D possibly being TRBD1 (6 bases). In germline, CDR1 is SGHTA, CDR2 FQGNSA. The CDR3 loop spans 12 amino acids. The V gene lost 1 base and the J gene lost 6 bases, with 7 bases spanning the gap. CDR3 loop: CASSLVGAEQYF. CDR3 nucleotides: TGTGCCAGCAGCTTAGTGGGGGCCGAGCAGTACTTC.

The rearrangement joins TRBV18 to TRBJ2-1; D gene ambiguous. The CDR3 covers 12 residues. Trimming cost V 3 bases and J 7 bases, with 7 bases left between them. Germline loops: CDR1 KGHSH, CDR2 LQKENI. CDR3 nucleotides: TGTGCCAGCTCACCCGACGAGAATGAGCAGTTCTTC. As protein: CASSPDENEQFF.